A single sample gave rise to the 2 T cell receptor beta chains below, sequenced in a study of T cells after yellow fever vaccination. TCRdb redid the calling of the 5' RACE reads with MiXCR, one entry per CDR3 protein. This table holds about 50,000 distinct CDR3 sequences, roughly 6.9% found once. The sequenced sample was CD8+ T cells sorted from PBMCs, obtained on the day of the first yellow fever vaccination. Every receptor here comes from a man aged 18 to 30 who received the YFV17D yellow fever vaccine.

This clonotype appeared a few times. This sequence joins TRBV4-1 and TRBJ2-1; D remains ambiguous. The germline CDR1 and CDR2 sequences are MGHRA and YSYEKL. This CDR3 is built from 11 residues. The V and J ends lost 0 bases and 10 bases respectively, with 4 bases between them. In nucleotides, the CDR3 is TGCGCCAGCAGCCAAGAGAGAGAGCAGTTCTTC. Protein product: CASSQEREQFF.

This clonotype has at least ten counts. This chain connects TRBV5-1 to TRBJ1-1, with a tentative D call TRBD1 (5 bases). Germline-derived CDR1 and CDR2 are SGHRS and YFSETQ. Trimming took 7 bases from V and 0 from J, leaving 16 bases between them. The CDR3 totals 15 residues. CDR3 bases: TGCGCCAGCTCCATTCCGGGGCGAATGAACACTGAAGCTTTCTTT. Residues: CASSIPGRMNTEAFF.